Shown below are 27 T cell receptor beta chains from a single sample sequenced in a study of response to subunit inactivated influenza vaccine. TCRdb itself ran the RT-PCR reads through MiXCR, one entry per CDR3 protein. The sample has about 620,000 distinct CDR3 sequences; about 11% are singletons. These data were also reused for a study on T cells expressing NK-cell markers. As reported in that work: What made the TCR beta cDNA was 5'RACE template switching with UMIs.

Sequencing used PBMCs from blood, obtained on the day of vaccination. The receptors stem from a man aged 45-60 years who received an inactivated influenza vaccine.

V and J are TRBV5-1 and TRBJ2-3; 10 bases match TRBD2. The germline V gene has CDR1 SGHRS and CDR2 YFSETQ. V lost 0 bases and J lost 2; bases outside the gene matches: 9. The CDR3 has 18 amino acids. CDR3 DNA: TGCGCCAGCAGCTTGGGGGCTAGCGGGAGTGGTTTCACAGATACGCAGTATTTT. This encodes CASSLGASGSGFTDTQYF.

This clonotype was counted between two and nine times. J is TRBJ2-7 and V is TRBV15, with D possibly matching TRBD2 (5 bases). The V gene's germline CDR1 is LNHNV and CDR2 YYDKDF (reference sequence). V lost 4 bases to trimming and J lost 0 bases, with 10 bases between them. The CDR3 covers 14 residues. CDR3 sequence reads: CATSTPGSSYEQYF. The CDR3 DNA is TGTGCCACCAGCACACCGGGAAGCTCCTACGAGCAGTACTTC.

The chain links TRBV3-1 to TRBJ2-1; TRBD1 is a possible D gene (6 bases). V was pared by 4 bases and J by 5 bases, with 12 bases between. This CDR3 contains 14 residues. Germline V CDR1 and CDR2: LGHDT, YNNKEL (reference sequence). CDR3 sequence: CASSRRQAHNEQFF. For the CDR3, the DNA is TGTGCCAGCAGCCGTAGACAGGCCCACAATGAGCAGTTCTTC.

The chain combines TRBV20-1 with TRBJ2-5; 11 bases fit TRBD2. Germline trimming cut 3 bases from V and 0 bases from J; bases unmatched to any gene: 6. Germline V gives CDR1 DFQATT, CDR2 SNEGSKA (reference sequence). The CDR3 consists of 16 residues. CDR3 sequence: CSASPLTSGDQETQYF. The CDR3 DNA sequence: TGCAGTGCTAGCCCATTGACTAGCGGGGACCAAGAGACCCAGTACTTC.

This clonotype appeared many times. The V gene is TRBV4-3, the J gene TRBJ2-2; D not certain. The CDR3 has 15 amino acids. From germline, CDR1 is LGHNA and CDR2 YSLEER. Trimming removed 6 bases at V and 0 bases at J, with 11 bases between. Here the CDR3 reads CASRGTSPNTGELFF. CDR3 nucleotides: TGCGCCAGCAGGGGCACGAGTCCGAACACCGGGGAGCTGTTTTTT.

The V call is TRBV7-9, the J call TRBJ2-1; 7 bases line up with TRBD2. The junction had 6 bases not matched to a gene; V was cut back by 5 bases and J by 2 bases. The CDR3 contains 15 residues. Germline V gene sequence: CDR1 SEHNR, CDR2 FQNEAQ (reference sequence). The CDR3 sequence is CASSLTSAAYNEQFF. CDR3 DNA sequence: TGTGCCAGCAGCCTAACTAGCGCGGCCTACAATGAGCAGTTCTTC.

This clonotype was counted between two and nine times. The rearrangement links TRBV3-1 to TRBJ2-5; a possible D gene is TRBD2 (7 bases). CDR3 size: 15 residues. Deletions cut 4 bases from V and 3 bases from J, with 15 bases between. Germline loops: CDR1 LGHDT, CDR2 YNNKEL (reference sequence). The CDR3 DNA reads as TGTGCCAGCAGCCTAAGGGGGGGGAGGAAAGAGACCCAGTACTTC. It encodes CASSLRGGRKETQYF.

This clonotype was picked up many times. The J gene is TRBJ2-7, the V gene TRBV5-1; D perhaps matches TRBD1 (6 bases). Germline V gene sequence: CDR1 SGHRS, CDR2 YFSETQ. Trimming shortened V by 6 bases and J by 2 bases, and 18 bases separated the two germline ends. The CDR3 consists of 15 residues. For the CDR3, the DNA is TGCGCCAGCACCAAGACCGGGACAAGAGCCTACGAGCAGTACTTC. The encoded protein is CASTKTGTRAYEQYF.

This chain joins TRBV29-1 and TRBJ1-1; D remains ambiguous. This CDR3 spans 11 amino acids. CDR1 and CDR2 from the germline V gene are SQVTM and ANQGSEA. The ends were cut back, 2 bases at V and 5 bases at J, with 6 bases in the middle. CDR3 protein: CSVELGTEAFF. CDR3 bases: TGCAGCGTTGAATTGGGGACTGAAGCTTTCTTT.

The CDR3 nucleotides read TGCAGTGCACCCGCCGGGGGCTCCTACGAGCAGTACTTC. It codes for CSAPAGGSYEQYF. This chain joins TRBV20-1 and TRBJ2-7; the D gene is possibly TRBD2 (6 bases). The CDR3 contains 13 residues. Trimming removed 6 bases from V and 0 bases from J, with 12 bases in between. The germline CDR1 and CDR2 sequences are DFQATT and SNEGSKA (reference sequence).

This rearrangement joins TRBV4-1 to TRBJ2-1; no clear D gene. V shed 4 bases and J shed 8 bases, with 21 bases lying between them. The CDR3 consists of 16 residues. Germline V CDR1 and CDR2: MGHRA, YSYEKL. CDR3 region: CASSPDFFALIDEQFF. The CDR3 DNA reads TGCGCCAGCAGCCCAGATTTTTTTGCCCTAATTGATGAGCAGTTCTTC.

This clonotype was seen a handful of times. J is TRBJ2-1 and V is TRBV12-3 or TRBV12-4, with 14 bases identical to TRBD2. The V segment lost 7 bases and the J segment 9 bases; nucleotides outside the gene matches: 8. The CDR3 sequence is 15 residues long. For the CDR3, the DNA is TGTGCCAGCATCCCGGGACTAGCGGGAGACGGTGAGCAGTTCTTC. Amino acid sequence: CASIPGLAGDGEQFF.

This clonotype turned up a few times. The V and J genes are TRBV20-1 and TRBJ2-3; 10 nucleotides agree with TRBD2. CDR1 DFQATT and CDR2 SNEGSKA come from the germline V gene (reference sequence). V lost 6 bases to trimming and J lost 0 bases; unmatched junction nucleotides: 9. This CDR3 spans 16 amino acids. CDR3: CSAPSGGFTSTDTQYF. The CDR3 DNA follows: TGCAGTGCCCCTAGCGGGGGATTCACTAGCACAGATACGCAGTATTTT.

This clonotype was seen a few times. CDR3 loop: CASSLDARTGTEAFF. In DNA form, the CDR3 reads TGCGCCAGCAGCTTGGACGCCAGGACGGGCACTGAAGCTTTCTTT. The chain combines TRBV5-1 with TRBJ1-1; D call uncertain. Germline V lookup: CDR1 SGHRS, CDR2 YFSETQ. With 0 bases removed from V and 4 bases from J, the gap between germline ends came to 13 bases. There are 15 residues in the CDR3.

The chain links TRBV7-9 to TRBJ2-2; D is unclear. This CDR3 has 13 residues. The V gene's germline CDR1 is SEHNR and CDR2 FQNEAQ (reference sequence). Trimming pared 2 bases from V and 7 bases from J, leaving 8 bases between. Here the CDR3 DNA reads TGTGCCAGCAGCTTAAGTAGCTACGGGGAGCTGTTTTTT. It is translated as CASSLSSYGELFF. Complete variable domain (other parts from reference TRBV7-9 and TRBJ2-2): DTGVSQNPRHKITKRGQNVTFRCDPISEHNRLYWYRQTLGQGPEFLTYFQNEAQLEKSRLLSDRFSAERPKGSFSTLEIQRTEQGDSAMYLCASSLSSYGELFFGEGSRLTVL.

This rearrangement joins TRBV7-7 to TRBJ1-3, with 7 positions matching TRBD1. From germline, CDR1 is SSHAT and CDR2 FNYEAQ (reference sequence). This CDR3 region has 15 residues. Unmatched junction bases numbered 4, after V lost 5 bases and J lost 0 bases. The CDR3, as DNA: TGTGCCAGCAGCCGGGACAGCAACTCTGGAAACACCATATATTTT. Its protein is CASSRDSNSGNTIYF.

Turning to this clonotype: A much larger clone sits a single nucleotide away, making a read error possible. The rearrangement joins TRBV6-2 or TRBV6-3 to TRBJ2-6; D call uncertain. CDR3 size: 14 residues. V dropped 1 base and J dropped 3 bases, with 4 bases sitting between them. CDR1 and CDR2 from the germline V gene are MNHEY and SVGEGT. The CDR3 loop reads CASSYFFGANVLTF. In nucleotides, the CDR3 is TGTGCCAGCAGTTACTTCTTTGGGGCCAACGTCCTGACTTTC.

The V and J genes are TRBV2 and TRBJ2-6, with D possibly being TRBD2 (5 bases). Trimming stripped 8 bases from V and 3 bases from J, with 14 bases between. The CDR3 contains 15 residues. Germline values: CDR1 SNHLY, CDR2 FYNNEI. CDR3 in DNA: TGTGCCAGCTCGGGGAGTTTCTATGGGGCCAACGTCCTGACTTTC. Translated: CASSGSFYGANVLTF.

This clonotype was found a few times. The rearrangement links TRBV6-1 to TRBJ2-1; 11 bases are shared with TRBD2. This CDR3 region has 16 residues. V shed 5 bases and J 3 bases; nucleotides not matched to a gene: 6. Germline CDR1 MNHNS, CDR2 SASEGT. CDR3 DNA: TGTGCCAGCAGTAGACGGACTAGCGGGCGCTACAATGAGCAGTTCTTC. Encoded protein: CASSRRTSGRYNEQFF.

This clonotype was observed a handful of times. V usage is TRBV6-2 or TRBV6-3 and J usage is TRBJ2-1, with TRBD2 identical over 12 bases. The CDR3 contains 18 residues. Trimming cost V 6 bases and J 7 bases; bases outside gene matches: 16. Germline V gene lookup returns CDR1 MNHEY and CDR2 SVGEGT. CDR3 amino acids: CASRNALAGGSLVNEQFF. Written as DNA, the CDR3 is TGTGCCAGCAGAAACGCTCTAGCGGGGGGGTCCCTTGTGAATGAGCAGTTCTTC.

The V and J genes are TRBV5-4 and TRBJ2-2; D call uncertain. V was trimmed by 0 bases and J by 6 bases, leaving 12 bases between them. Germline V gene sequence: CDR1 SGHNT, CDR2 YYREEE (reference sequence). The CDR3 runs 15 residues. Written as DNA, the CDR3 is TGTGCCAGCAGCTTGGCCGGTTCAACACCCGGGGAGCTGTTTTTT. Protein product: CASSLAGSTPGELFF.

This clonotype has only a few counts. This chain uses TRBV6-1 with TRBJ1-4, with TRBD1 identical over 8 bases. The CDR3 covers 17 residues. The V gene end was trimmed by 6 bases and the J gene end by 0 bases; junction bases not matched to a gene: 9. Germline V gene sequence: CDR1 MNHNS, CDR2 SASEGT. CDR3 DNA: TGTGCCAGCAGAGTGGGCAGGGGGCCTGCAACTAATGAAAAACTGTTTTTT. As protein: CASRVGRGPATNEKLFF.

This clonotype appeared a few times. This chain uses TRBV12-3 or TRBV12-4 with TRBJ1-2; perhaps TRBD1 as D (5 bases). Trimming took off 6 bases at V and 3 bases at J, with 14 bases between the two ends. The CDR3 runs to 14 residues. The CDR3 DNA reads TGTGCCAGCAGGCGGGGCAGCTCACACTATGGCTACACCTTC. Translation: CASRRGSSHYGYTF.

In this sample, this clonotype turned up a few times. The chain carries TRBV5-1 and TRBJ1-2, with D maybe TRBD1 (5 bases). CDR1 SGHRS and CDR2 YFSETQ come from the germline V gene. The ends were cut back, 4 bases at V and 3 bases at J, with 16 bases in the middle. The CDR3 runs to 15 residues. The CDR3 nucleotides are TGCGCCAGCAGCCCTCAGGGAGGGACTCACTATGGCTACACCTTC. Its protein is CASSPQGGTHYGYTF.

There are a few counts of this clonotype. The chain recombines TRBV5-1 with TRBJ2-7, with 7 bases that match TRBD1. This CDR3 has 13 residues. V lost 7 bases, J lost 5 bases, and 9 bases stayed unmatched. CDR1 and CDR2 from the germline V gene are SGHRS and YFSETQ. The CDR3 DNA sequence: TGCGCCAGCTACCCCTCCGGGACAGACGAGCAGTACTTC. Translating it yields CASYPSGTDEQYF.

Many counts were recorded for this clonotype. The CDR3 DNA reads as TGCAGTGCTGAATTCGGGACTAGCGGGAGCTACGAGCAGTACTTC. This translates into CSAEFGTSGSYEQYF. This chain connects TRBV20-1 to TRBJ2-7; 14 bases are a match to TRBD2. Germline V lookup: CDR1 DFQATT, CDR2 SNEGSKA (reference sequence). The CDR3 runs to 15 residues. The V and J ends lost 5 bases and 3 bases, in that order; junction bases with no gene match: 6.

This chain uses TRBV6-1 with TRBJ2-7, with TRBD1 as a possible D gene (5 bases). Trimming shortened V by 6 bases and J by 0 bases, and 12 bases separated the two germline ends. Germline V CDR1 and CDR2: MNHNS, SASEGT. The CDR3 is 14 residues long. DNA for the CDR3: TGTGCCAGCAGAGCCAGGGCAGACTCCTACGAGCAGTACTTC. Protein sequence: CASRARADSYEQYF.